Described below is a single T cell receptor (beta chain) sequence and its context. The sample is drawn from a study of shared clonotypes between healthy human individuals. The CDR3 loop spans 17 amino acids. Profiled with immunoSEQ multiplex PCR; TCRdb holds only in-frame clones, not every one. The table has more than 2 million clones, 85% to 95% seen once. This chain connects TRBV21-1 to TRBJ1-5. TRBV21-1 represents a pseudogene. Material: naive CD4+ T cells sorted from blood. The subset here: CD45RA+ positively selected. The TCR was taken from a man between 18 and 35 years old in good health. This chain's CDR3 is CASRFRVAEYSNQPQHF. The CDR3 DNA sequence: TGTGCCAGCAGGTTCCGAGTGGCGGAATATAGCAATCAGCCCCAGCATTTT.